This TCR beta chain was found in a study of blood T cell repertoires in COVID-19. Study-wide background: Donors in the United States, Italy and Spain gave samples during acute or convalescent COVID-19. Sample material is recorded as cDNA or gDNA derived from T cells, B-cell-depleted T cells, or PBMCs.

Germline CDR1 reads KGHDR; CDR2 reads SFDVKD. The CDR3 has 15 residues. V lost 4 bases and J lost 2; bases outside the gene matches: 4. Methods used by the authors: The authors estimated nucleated cell counts from reference gene primer amplification. Some clones are missing from TCRdb's copy, which holds only in-frame ones; the method was immunoSEQ multiplex PCR. V and J calls and clone size are those listed in that table; D and trimming were worked out from the DNA. The sample lists 200,000 or so clones, less than 90% occurring once. This clone was seen a few times. This chain uses TRBV24-1 with TRBJ1-5; 7 nucleotides line up with TRBD1. The sequence came from a woman aged 35 to 49 with acute or convalescent COVID-19. Sequencing was carried out using peripheral blood. DNA of the CDR3: TGTGCCACCAGTGAGGAGGGGGCGGGCAATCAGCCCCAGCATTTT. Translating it yields CATSEEGAGNQPQHF.